One sample yielded the 13 T cell receptor beta chains listed below, sequenced in a study of early T cells in non-severe SARS-CoV-2 infection. TCRdb called the 5' RACE reads again in MiXCR, with one record for every CDR3 protein. The sample records 75,000 to 100,000 distinct CDR3 sequences, roughly 14% being singletons. The sequencing sample was made of whole blood. The source is an adult who was a healthcare worker with PCR-confirmed SARS-CoV-2 infection or an uninfected control (not recorded which).

This chain uses TRBV29-1 with TRBJ2-3; D tentatively fits TRBD1 or TRBD2 (5 bases each). CDR1 SQVTM and CDR2 ANQGSEA come from the germline V gene. This CDR3 contains 14 residues. Trimming pared 0 bases from V and 5 bases from J, leaving 12 bases between. CDR3 bases: TGCAGCGTTGAAGATTGGGGGTCGGGAGATACGCAGTATTTT. This sequence encodes CSVEDWGSGDTQYF.

This chain uses TRBV10-3 with TRBJ1-2, with TRBD1 matching over 9 bases. This CDR3 has 15 amino acids. Germline values: CDR1 ENHRY, CDR2 SYGVKD. V was pared by 5 bases and J by 8 bases, with 12 bases of the junction left unmatched. CDR3 sequence: CAISLVPGQGVGYTF. The CDR3 DNA follows: TGTGCCATCAGTCTGGTCCCGGGACAGGGTGTGGGCTACACCTTC.

The V and J genes are TRBV3-1 and TRBJ2-5; no reliable D call. This CDR3 contains 15 residues. Germline loops: CDR1 LGHDT, CDR2 YNNKEL (reference sequence). The V gene lost 1 base and the J gene lost 5 bases, with 14 bases spanning the gap. CDR3 in amino acids: CASSQVGVLGETQYF. The DNA for the CDR3 is TGTGCCAGCAGCCAAGTCGGCGTCCTGGGGGAGACCCAGTACTTC.

There are a few counts of this clonotype. V and J are TRBV3-1 and TRBJ1-4, with D maybe TRBD1 (5 bases). Trimming stripped 3 bases from V and 1 base from J, with 9 bases between. Germline loops: CDR1 LGHDT, CDR2 YNNKEL (reference sequence). This CDR3 has 15 amino acids. CDR3 bases: TGTGCCAGCAGCCACAAAGGGGTAACTAATGAAAAACTGTTTTTT. The encoded protein is CASSHKGVTNEKLFF.

This clonotype has a handful of counts. The chain is built from TRBV2 and TRBJ2-5; D unclear. V lost 2 bases and J lost 5, with 12 bases in between. Germline loops: CDR1 SNHLY, CDR2 FYNNEI. The CDR3 contains 14 residues. The CDR3 loop reads CASSENPATETQYF. CDR3 bases: TGTGCCAGCAGTGAAAACCCAGCTACCGAGACCCAGTACTTC.

The sample holds a few counts of this clonotype. The chain links TRBV9 to TRBJ2-2; TRBD1 is a possible D gene (6 bases). V gave up 4 bases and J gave up 4 bases, with 8 bases separating them. This CDR3 is 13 amino acids long. Germline V lookup: CDR1 SGDLS, CDR2 YYNGEE. Written as DNA, the CDR3 is TGTGCCAGCAGCCGGGACACCACCGGGGAGCTGTTTTTT. The encoded protein is CASSRDTTGELFF.

This clonotype was seen a few times. The V gene is TRBV2, the J gene TRBJ1-3, with 9 bases lining up with TRBD1. CDR1 is SNHLY and CDR2 is FYNNEI in the germline V gene. V lost 6 bases and J lost 0; bases outside the gene matches: 9. The CDR3 length is 17 residues. The CDR3 here is CASSMGTGIFSGNTIYF. CDR3 in DNA: TGTGCCAGCAGCATGGGGACAGGGATATTCTCTGGAAACACCATATATTTT.

The chain has TRBV6-5 and TRBJ1-2; maybe TRBD1 (5 bases). V gave up 2 bases and J gave up 2 bases, with 12 bases separating them. Germline V gives CDR1 MNHEY, CDR2 SVGAGI. The CDR3 runs 15 residues. The CDR3 nucleotides read TGTGCCAGCAGTTACGGCGGGGGATCCAACTATGGCTACACCTTC. It is translated as CASSYGGGSNYGYTF.

The chain couples TRBV12-3 or TRBV12-4 to TRBJ2-3, with 7 bases matching TRBD1. CDR3 length: 14 residues. Germline trimming cut 5 bases from V and 8 bases from J; bases unmatched to any gene: 10. The CDR3, as DNA: TGTGCCAGCAGTGTACGACAGGGCCCAGGTACGCAGTATTTT. Its protein is CASSVRQGPGTQYF.

This sequence joins TRBV4-1 and TRBJ1-1; D might be TRBD1 (6 bases). This CDR3 contains 15 residues. Trimming left V 0 bases short and J 4 bases short, with 12 bases between. CDR1 MGHRA and CDR2 YSYEKL come from the germline V gene. CDR3 DNA: TGCGCCAGCAGCCAAGATTCAGGGGAGGGCACTGAAGCTTTCTTT. This translates into CASSQDSGEGTEAFF.

This clonotype was counted at least ten times. This sequence joins TRBV24-1 and TRBJ2-2, with D tentatively TRBD2 (6 bases). Trimming removed 5 bases from V and 1 base from J, with 13 bases in between. Germline V lookup: CDR1 KGHDR, CDR2 SFDVKD. This CDR3 is built from 16 residues. The CDR3 is CATSGAPGENTGELFF. In nucleotides, the CDR3 is TGTGCCACCAGTGGGGCCCCGGGGGAGAACACCGGGGAGCTGTTTTTT.

A few counts support this clonotype. V and J are TRBV24-1 and TRBJ2-3, with 7 bases aligning to TRBD2. The CDR3 consists of 16 residues. The V and J ends lost 9 bases and 4 bases, in that order; junction bases with no gene match: 15. Germline V CDR1 and CDR2: KGHDR, SFDVKD. The CDR3 loop reads CATSAWRGIGADTQYF. CDR3 in DNA: TGTGCCACCTCTGCTTGGCGGGGGATTGGCGCAGATACGCAGTATTTT.

This clonotype was detected a few times. V usage is TRBV7-7 and J usage is TRBJ2-3; D is perhaps TRBD2 (7 bases). In germline, CDR1 is SSHAT, CDR2 FNYEAQ (reference sequence). The CDR3 is 15 amino acids. Trimming cost V 5 bases and J 5 bases, with 17 bases left between them. Here the CDR3 reads CASSLVGGRLDTQYF. For the CDR3, the DNA is TGTGCCAGCAGCCTGGTGGGGGGGCGCTTAGATACGCAGTATTTT.